Shown below are 26 T cell receptor beta chains from a single sample sequenced in a study of cytomegalovirus exposure and HLA in healthy donors. Data came from immunoSEQ multiplex PCR; TCRdb stores just in-frame clones and leaves some out. The table includes about 190,000 clones, approximately 83% detected once. The material sequenced was PBMCs. These receptors came from a woman aged 18-35 years in good health and CMV-seropositive.

This chain links TRBV23-1 with TRBJ2-1; 12 bases map to TRBD2. TRBV23-1 is treated as an ORF (open reading frame) with a function not yet certain. The CDR3 loop spans 16 amino acids. Losses at the gene ends were 3 bases for V and 4 bases for J; bases not matched to a gene: 4. The CDR3 coding sequence is TGCGCCAGCAGTCACCCCGGACTAGCGGGGTACAATGAGCAGTTCTTC. Protein sequence: CASSHPGLAGYNEQFF.

This chain joins TRBV5-1 and TRBJ2-1; tentative D call: TRBD2 (6 bases). The V and J ends lost 7 bases and 4 bases respectively, with 15 bases between them. Germline V gene data show CDR1 as SGHRS and CDR2 as YFSETQ. The CDR3 extends over 14 amino acids. The chain's CDR3 is CASGRTKPYNEQFF. CDR3 DNA sequence: TGCGCCAGCGGCAGGACTAAGCCGTACAATGAGCAGTTCTTC. Variable domain in full (rest from reference TRBV5-1 and TRBJ2-1): KAGVTQTPRYLIKTRGQQVTLSCSPISGHRSVSWYQQTPGQGLQFLFEYFSETQRNKGNFPGRFSGRQFSNSRSEMNVSTLELGDSALYLCASGRTKPYNEQFFGPGTRLTVL.

This clone appeared a few times. This likely reflects a read error, since a far larger clone is one base away. The rearrangement joins TRBV10-3 to TRBJ2-2; TRBD2 agrees at 8 bases. Germline CDR1 ENHRY, CDR2 SYGVKD. The CDR3 is 14 residues long. V was pared by 3 bases and J by 4 bases, with 1 base of the junction left unmatched. CDR3 amino acids: CAISDGGATGELFF. The CDR3 coding sequence is TGTGCCATCAGTGACGGGGGGGCCACCGGGGAGCTGTTTTTT.

This chain joins TRBV5-6 and TRBJ2-2; 9 bases fit TRBD2. V shed 4 bases and J 7 bases; nucleotides not matched to a gene: 5. Germline V gene lookup returns CDR1 SGHDT and CDR2 YYEEEE. The CDR3 loop spans 14 amino acids. The CDR3 coding sequence is TGTGCCAGCAGCCGTAGACTAGCGGTCGGGGAGCTGTTTTTT. It specifies CASSRRLAVGELFF.

The CDR3 sequence: CASRELPGNTEAFF. CDR3 DNA sequence: TGTGCCAGCAGGGAACTTCCAGGGAACACTGAAGCTTTCTTT. The chain links TRBV27 to TRBJ1-1; D gene ambiguous. Trimming took off 6 bases at V and 1 base at J, with 12 bases between the two ends. The CDR3 consists of 14 residues. CDR1 and CDR2 (germline): MNHEY, SMNVEV (reference sequence).

This clone has a single count. This sequence joins TRBV28 and TRBJ1-6; 7 nucleotides match TRBD1. There are 16 residues in the CDR3. The V and J ends lost 0 bases and 6 bases, in that order; junction bases with no gene match: 5. Germline CDR1 reads MDHEN; CDR2 reads SYDVKM. The CDR3 DNA reads as TGTGCCAGCAGTTTATGGTCCGGGACAGCTAATTCACCCCTCCACTTT. Encoded protein: CASSLWSGTANSPLHF.

The chain employs TRBV11-2 and TRBJ1-2; perhaps TRBD1 as D (5 bases). Germline values: CDR1 SGHAT, CDR2 FQNNGV. V lost 1 base and J lost 3, with 12 bases in between. The CDR3 spans 15 residues. This CDR3 is CASSLAQGSDYGYTF. CDR3 sequence (DNA): TGTGCCAGCAGCTTAGCGCAGGGATCAGACTATGGCTACACCTTC.

The V call is TRBV19, the J call TRBJ2-7; the D gene is possibly TRBD1 (5 bases). This CDR3 has 15 residues. The V end lost 6 bases, the J end lost 1 base, and 16 bases lay between the germline ends. Per the germline V gene, CDR1 is LNHDA and CDR2 is SQIVND (reference sequence). CDR3: CASRPPGQPSYEQYF. The CDR3 region has the DNA TGTGCCAGTAGACCCCCAGGGCAGCCGTCCTACGAGCAGTACTTC.

The chain joins TRBV5-6 to TRBJ2-4; D uncertain. CDR1 and CDR2 (germline): SGHDT, YYEEEE. V shed 4 bases and J shed 4 bases, with 12 bases lying between them. This CDR3 comprises 14 residues. The DNA of the CDR3 is TGTGCCAGCAGCCTACAGCATCTAAAAAACATTCAGTACTTC. Protein sequence: CASSLQHLKNIQYF.

In DNA form, the CDR3 reads TGTGCCATCAGTGTGGTCACTCAGGCTGAGTACAATGAGCAGTTCTTC. This codes for CAISVVTQAEYNEQFF. The chain uses TRBV10-3 and TRBJ2-1; D not certain. Germline-derived CDR1 and CDR2 are ENHRY and SYGVKD. CDR3 length: 16 residues. The V and J ends lost 4 bases and 4 bases respectively, with 17 bases between them.

In DNA, the CDR3 is TGTGCCAGCAGCCAGGGACAGGTTAAAAATTCACCCCTCCACTTT. Translated, it gives CASSQGQVKNSPLHF. The chain couples TRBV7-2 to TRBJ1-6, with 8 bases aligning to TRBD1. V gave up 5 bases and J gave up 7 bases; unmatched junction bases: 7. Germline CDR1 is SGHTA and CDR2 is FQGNSA. The CDR3 is made up of 15 amino acids.

The chain recombines TRBV30 with TRBJ1-4, with D unclear. With 2 bases removed from V and 10 bases from J, the gap between germline ends came to 17 bases. The CDR3 runs to 14 residues. Germline-derived CDR1 and CDR2 are GTSNPN and SVGIG (reference sequence). DNA of the CDR3: TGTGCCTGGAGTCTGGAGGGTGTAACCGGAAAACTGTTTTTT. Translation gives CAWSLEGVTGKLFF. The full variable domain, its missing parts supplied by reference TRBV30 and TRBJ1-4, is SQTIHQWPATLVQPVGSPLSLECTVEGTSNPNLYWYRQAAGRGLQLLFYSVGIGQISSEVPQNLSASRPQDRQFILSSKKLLLSDSGFYLCAWSLEGVTGKLFFGSGTQLSVL.

The V call is TRBV5-1, the J call TRBJ2-3; D perhaps matches TRBD2 (7 bases). The germline V gene encodes CDR1 SGHRS and CDR2 YFSETQ. This CDR3 region has 15 residues. Trimming took 6 bases from V and 5 from J, leaving 19 bases between them. In DNA, the CDR3 is TGCGCCAGCATCAAGGGGGGGCCGGGCTTAGATACGCAGTATTTT. Translated: CASIKGGPGLDTQYF.

This sequence joins TRBV25-1 and TRBJ1-4, with D maybe TRBD1 (5 bases). The V gene's germline CDR1 is MGHDK and CDR2 SYGVNS. V was pared by 1 base and J by 6 bases, with 9 bases between. The CDR3 runs 14 residues. CDR3 coding DNA: TGTGCCAGCAGTGAATCTGGGGCGTATGAAAAACTGTTTTTT. It specifies CASSESGAYEKLFF. The whole variable domain, remainder taken from reference TRBV25-1 and TRBJ1-4, is EADIYQTPRYLVIGTGKKITLECSQTMGHDKMYWYQQDPGMELHLIHYSYGVNSTEKGDLSSESTVSRIRTEHFPLTLESARPSHTSQYLCASSESGAYEKLFFGSGTQLSVL.

This chain joins TRBV4-2 and TRBJ2-5; TRBD2 aligns across 14 bases. J lost 1 base, V lost 5 bases, and 15 bases had no gene match. The germline gives CDR1 LGHNA, CDR2 YNFKEQ. This CDR3 contains 20 residues. The CDR3 DNA sequence: TGTGCCAGCAGCTTTGATCCGGGACTAGCGGGGGCCCGCCCCCAAGAGACCCAGTACTTC. Its translation is CASSFDPGLAGARPQETQYF.

This clone was seen a handful of times. This chain joins TRBV9 and TRBJ1-2; the D is unclear. V shed 2 bases and J shed 4 bases, with 9 bases lying between them. Looked up from germline, CDR1 is SGDLS and CDR2 is YYNGEE. This CDR3 contains 13 residues. The CDR3, as DNA: TGTGCCAGCAGCGTGTCAGGAAGCTATGGCTACACCTTC. Its protein is CASSVSGSYGYTF.

This chain links TRBV29-1 with TRBJ2-3, with 10 nucleotides matching TRBD2. CDR1 is SQVTM and CDR2 is ANQGSEA in the germline V gene. The CDR3 is 14 amino acids. Trimming removed 6 bases from V and 2 bases from J; junction bases left unmatched: 5. This CDR3 is CSVRAGGATDTQYF. CDR3 DNA: TGCAGCGTCCGAGCGGGGGGGGCCACAGATACGCAGTATTTT.

V and J are TRBV6-5 and TRBJ2-7; the D gene is possibly TRBD1 (5 bases). Trimming took off 7 bases at V and 3 bases at J, with 13 bases between the two ends. From germline, CDR1 is MNHEY and CDR2 SVGAGI. The CDR3 spans 13 residues. The DNA of the CDR3 is TGTGCCAGCAAACGACAGAGAAACTACGAGCAGTACTTC. Its translation is CASKRQRNYEQYF.

This chain connects TRBV18 to TRBJ1-4; D gene unclear. V lost 2 bases and J 1 base, leaving 11 bases between the germline ends. The length of the CDR3 is 16 residues. The germline CDR1 and CDR2 sequences are KGHSH and LQKENI. The CDR3 loop reads CASSPKIGGTNEKLFF. CDR3 DNA: TGTGCCAGCTCACCAAAGATCGGAGGAACTAATGAAAAACTGTTTTTT.

This clone turned up a few times. The chain uses TRBV25-1 and TRBJ1-2; 7 nucleotides line up with TRBD1. CDR1 and CDR2 from the germline V gene are MGHDK and SYGVNS. V shed 4 bases, J shed 8 bases, and the junction held 10 bases outside the gene matches. There are 14 residues in the CDR3. DNA of the CDR3: TGTGCCAGCAGTGGAGAGGGGGCCGCCCGGGGCTACACCTTC. As protein: CASSGEGAARGYTF.

V gene TRBV12-5 combines with J gene TRBJ1-2; D ambiguous. The V gene lost 0 bases and the J gene lost 12 bases, with 14 bases spanning the gap. The CDR3 extends over 13 amino acids. CDR1 LGHNT and CDR2 FRNRAP come from the germline V gene. CDR3: CASGLVAGYWDTF. CDR3 nucleotides: TGTGCTAGTGGTTTGGTAGCGGGGTATTGGGACACCTTC.

A few counts support this clone. The chain employs TRBV2 and TRBJ2-2, with D perhaps matching TRBD2 (5 bases). Germline V CDR1 and CDR2: SNHLY, FYNNEI. This CDR3 region has 15 residues. The V gene lost 6 bases and the J gene lost 6 bases, with 17 bases spanning the gap. The CDR3: CASRKEEDYSGELFF. The DNA of the CDR3 is TGTGCCAGCAGGAAGGAGGAAGACTATTCCGGGGAGCTGTTTTTT.

The chain employs TRBV7-9 and TRBJ1-6; 9 bases fit TRBD1. The germline V gene has CDR1 SEHNR and CDR2 FQNEAQ (reference sequence). The V and J ends lost 4 bases and 6 bases, in that order; junction bases with no gene match: 4. The CDR3 loop spans 15 amino acids. The DNA of the CDR3 is TGTGCCAGCAGCTCTGGGACAGGGCCTAATTCACCCCTCCACTTT. This sequence encodes CASSSGTGPNSPLHF.

V usage is TRBV28 and J usage is TRBJ2-3; D is unclear. The CDR3 has 15 residues. Germline CDR1 reads MDHEN; CDR2 reads SYDVKM. V shed 1 base and J shed 1 base, with 9 bases lying between them. The CDR3 loop reads CASSLFGPRTDTQYF. The DNA for the CDR3 is TGTGCCAGCAGTTTATTCGGTCCCCGCACAGATACGCAGTATTTT.

The rearrangement joins TRBV6-1 to TRBJ1-4, with D possibly being TRBD1 (6 bases). CDR1 and CDR2 from the germline V gene are MNHNS and SASEGT. V was clipped by 1 base and J by 4 bases, with 13 bases between them. This CDR3 has 16 residues. The CDR3 here is CASSEEWGQVNEKLFF. The DNA for the CDR3 is TGTGCCAGCAGTGAAGAATGGGGACAAGTTAATGAAAAACTGTTTTTT.

The rearrangement joins TRBV10-2 to TRBJ2-1; 11 nucleotides agree with TRBD2. The CDR3 totals 16 residues. Germline V gene sequence: CDR1 WSHSY, CDR2 SAAADI. With V trimmed by 6 bases and J by 3 bases, 7 bases remained unmatched. CDR3 sequence reads: CASRFSGGAFYNEQFF. Here the CDR3 DNA reads TGCGCCAGCAGATTTAGCGGGGGGGCCTTCTACAATGAGCAGTTCTTC.